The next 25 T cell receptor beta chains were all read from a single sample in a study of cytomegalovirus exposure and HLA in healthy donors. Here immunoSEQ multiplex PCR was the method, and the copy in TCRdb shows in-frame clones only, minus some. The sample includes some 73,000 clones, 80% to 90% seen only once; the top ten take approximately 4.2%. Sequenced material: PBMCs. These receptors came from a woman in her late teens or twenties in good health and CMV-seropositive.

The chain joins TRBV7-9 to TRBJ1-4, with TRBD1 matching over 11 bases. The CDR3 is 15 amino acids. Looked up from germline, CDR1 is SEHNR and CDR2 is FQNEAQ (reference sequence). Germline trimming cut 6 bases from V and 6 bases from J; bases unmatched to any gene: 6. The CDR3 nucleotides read TGTGCCAGCAGAAAGGGACAGGGGGATTATGAAAAACTGTTTTTT. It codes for CASRKGQGDYEKLFF.

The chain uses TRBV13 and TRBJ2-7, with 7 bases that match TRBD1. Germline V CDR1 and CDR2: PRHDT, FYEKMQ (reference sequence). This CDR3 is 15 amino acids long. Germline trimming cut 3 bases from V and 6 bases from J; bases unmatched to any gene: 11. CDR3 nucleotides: TGTGCCAGCAGCTTTGATAGGACAGGCGGGTCCGAGCAGTACTTC. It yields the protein CASSFDRTGGSEQYF.

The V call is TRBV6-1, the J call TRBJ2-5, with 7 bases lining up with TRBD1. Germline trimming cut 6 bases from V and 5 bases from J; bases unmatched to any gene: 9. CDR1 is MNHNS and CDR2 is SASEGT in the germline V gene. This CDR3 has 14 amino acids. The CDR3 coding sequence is TGTGCCAGCAGCGGTAATGCCAGGGGGGAGACCCAGTACTTC. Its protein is CASSGNARGETQYF.

This CDR3 is CASSHEGRDCEQYF. The CDR3 nucleotides are TGTGCCAGCAGCCACGAAGGTAGGGACTGCGAGCAGTACTTC. The V call is TRBV7-4, the J call TRBJ2-7; the D gene is possibly TRBD2 (6 bases). V was clipped by 5 bases and J by 6 bases, with 17 bases between them. This CDR3 has 14 residues. CDR1 is SGHVT and CDR2 is SQSDAQ in the germline V gene.

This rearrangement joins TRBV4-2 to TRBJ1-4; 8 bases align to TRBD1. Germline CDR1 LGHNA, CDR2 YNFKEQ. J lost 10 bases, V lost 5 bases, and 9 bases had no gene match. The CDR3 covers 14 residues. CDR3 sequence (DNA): TGTGCCAGCAGCTGGTCCGGACAGGGCGGAAAACTGTTTTTT. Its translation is CASSWSGQGGKLFF.

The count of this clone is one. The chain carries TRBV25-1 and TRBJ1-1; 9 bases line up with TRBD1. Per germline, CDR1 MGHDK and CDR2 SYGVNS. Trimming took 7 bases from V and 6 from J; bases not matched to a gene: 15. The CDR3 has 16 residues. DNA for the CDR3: TGTGCCAGCACCAGCACAGGGGGCGATGGGGGCGCTGAAGCTTTCTTT. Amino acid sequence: CASTSTGGDGGAEAFF.

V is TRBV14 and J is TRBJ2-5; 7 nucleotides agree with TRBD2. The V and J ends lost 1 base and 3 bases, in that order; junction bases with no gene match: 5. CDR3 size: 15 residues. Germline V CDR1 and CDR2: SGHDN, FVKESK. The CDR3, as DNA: TGTGCCAGCAGCCAAGTTGGCGGGGGTAAAGAGACCCAGTACTTC. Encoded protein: CASSQVGGGKETQYF.

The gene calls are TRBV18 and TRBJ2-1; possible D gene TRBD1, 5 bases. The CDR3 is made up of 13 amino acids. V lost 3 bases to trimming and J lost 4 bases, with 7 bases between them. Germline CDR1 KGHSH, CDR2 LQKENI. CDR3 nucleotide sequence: TGTGCCAGCTCACCTGACAGATACAATGAGCAGTTCTTC. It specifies CASSPDRYNEQFF. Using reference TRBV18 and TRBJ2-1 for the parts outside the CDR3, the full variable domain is NAGVMQNPRHLVRRRGQEARLRCSPMKGHSHVYWYRQLPEEGLKFMVYLQKENIIDESGMPKERFSAEFPKEGPSILRIQQVVRGDSAAYFCASSPDRYNEQFFGPGTRLTVL.

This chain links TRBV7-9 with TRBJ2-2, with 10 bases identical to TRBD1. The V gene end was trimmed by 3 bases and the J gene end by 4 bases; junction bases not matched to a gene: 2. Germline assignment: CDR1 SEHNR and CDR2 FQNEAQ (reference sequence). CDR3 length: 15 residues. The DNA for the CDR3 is TGTGCCAGCAGCTTGAGGGACAGGGGCACCGGGGAGCTGTTTTTT. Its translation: CASSLRDRGTGELFF.

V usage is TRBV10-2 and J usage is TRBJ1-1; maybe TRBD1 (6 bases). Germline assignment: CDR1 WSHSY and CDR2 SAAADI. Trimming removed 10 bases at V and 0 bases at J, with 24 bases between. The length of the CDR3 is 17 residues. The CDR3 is CATLSVDSELLNTEAFF. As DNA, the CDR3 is TGCGCCACCCTGAGTGTGGACAGCGAACTCCTGAACACTGAAGCTTTCTTT.

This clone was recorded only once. The CDR3 loop reads CASSPGTSGSLDTQYF. CDR3 sequence (DNA): TGTGCCAGCAGTCCGGGGACTAGCGGGAGTTTAGATACGCAGTATTTT. The rearrangement joins TRBV6-6 to TRBJ2-3; 14 bases match TRBD2. This CDR3 has 16 amino acids. V gave up 5 bases and J gave up 5 bases; unmatched junction bases: 6. The germline CDR1 and CDR2 sequences are MNHNY and SVGAGI (reference sequence).

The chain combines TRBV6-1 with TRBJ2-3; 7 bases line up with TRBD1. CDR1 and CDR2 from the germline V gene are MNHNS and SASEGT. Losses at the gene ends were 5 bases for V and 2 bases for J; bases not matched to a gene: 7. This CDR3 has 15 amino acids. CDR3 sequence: CASSWSGQPTDTQYF. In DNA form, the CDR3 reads TGTGCCAGCAGTTGGTCGGGACAGCCCACAGATACGCAGTATTTT.

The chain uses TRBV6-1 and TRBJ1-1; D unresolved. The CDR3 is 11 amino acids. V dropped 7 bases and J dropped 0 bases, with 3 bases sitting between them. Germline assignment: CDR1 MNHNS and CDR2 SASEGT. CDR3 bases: TGTGCCAGCACTTTGAACACTGAAGCTTTCTTT. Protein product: CASTLNTEAFF.

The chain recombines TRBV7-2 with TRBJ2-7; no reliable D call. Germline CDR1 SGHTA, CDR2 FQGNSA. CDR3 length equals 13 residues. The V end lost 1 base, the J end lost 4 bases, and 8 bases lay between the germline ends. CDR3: CASSLVIRYEQYF. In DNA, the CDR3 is TGTGCCAGCAGCTTAGTGATTCGGTACGAGCAGTACTTC.

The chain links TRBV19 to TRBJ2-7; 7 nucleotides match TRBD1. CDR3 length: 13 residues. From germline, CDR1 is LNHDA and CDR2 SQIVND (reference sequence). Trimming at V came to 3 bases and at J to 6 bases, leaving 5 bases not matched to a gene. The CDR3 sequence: CASSIEGAREQYF. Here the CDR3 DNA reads TGTGCCAGTAGTATTGAGGGGGCCCGCGAGCAGTACTTC.

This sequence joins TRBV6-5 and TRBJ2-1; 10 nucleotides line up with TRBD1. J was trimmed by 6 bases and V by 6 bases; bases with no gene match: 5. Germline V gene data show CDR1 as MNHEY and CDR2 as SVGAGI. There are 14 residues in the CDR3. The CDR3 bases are TGTGCCAGCAGCTGGGACAGGGGATTCAATGAGCAGTTCTTC. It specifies CASSWDRGFNEQFF.

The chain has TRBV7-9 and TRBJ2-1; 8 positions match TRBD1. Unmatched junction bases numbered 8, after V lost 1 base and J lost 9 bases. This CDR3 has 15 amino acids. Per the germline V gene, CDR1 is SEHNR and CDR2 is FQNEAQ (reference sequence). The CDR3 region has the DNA TGTGCCAGCAGCTTAGTCCAGGGGGCTTTGGGTGAGCAGTTCTTC. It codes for CASSLVQGALGEQFF.

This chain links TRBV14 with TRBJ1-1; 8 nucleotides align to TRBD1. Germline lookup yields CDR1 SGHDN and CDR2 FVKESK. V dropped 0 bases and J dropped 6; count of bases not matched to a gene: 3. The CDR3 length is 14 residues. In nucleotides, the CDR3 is TGTGCCAGCAGCCAAGAACAGGGGGTCCCTGAAGCTTTCTTT. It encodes CASSQEQGVPEAFF. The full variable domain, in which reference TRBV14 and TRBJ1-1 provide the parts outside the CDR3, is EAGVTQFPSHSVIEKGQTVTLRCDPISGHDNLYWYRRVMGKEIKFLLHFVKESKQDESGMPNNRFLAERTGGTYSTLKVQPAELEDSGVYFCASSQEQGVPEAFFGQGTRLTVV.

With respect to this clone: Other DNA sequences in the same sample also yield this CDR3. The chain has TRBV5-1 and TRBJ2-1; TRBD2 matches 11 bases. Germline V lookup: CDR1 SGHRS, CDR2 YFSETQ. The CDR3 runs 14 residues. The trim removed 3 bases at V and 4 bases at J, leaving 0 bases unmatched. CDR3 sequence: CASSSSGGYNEQFF. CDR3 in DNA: TGCGCCAGCAGCTCTAGCGGGGGGTACAATGAGCAGTTCTTC.

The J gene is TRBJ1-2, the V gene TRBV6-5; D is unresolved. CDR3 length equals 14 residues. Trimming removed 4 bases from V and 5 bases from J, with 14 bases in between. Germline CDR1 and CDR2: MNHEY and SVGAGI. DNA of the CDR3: TGTGCCAGCAGTTTCCTTCGAGGAATATATGGCTACACCTTC. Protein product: CASSFLRGIYGYTF.

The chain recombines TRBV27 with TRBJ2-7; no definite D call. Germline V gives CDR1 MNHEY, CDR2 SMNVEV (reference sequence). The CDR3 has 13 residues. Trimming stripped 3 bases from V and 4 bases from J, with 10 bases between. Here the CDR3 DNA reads TGTGCCAGCAGTTTCGCACAGCCTTACGAGCAGTACTTC. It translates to CASSFAQPYEQYF.

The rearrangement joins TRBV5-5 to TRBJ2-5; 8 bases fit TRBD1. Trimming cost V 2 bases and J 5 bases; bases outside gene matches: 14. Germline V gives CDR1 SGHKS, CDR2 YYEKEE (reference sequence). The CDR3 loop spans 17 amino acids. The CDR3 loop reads CASSFRQGAGRTETQYF. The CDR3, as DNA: TGTGCCAGCAGCTTCAGGCAGGGGGCCGGTCGGACGGAGACCCAGTACTTC.

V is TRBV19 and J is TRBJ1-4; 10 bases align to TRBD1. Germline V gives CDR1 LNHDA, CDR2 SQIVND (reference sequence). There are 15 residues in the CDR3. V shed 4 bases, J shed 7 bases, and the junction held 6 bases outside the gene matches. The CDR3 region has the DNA TGTGCCAGTAGTAGAACCGGGACAGGGGTTGAAAAACTGTTTTTT. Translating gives CASSRTGTGVEKLFF.

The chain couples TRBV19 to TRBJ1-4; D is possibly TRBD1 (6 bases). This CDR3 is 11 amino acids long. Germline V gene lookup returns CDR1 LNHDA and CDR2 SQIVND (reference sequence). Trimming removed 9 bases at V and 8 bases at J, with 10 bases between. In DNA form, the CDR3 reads TGTGCCAGCCAAGACAGGGAAAAACTGTTTTTT. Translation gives CASQDREKLFF.

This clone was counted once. CDR3 amino acids: CASSLYGQGGYNEQFF. The CDR3 nucleotides are TGTGCCAGCAGTTTATACGGACAGGGGGGATACAATGAGCAGTTCTTC. V and J are TRBV28 and TRBJ2-1, with 10 bases matching TRBD1. V gave up 1 base and J gave up 4 bases; unmatched junction bases: 4. In germline, CDR1 is MDHEN, CDR2 SYDVKM. The CDR3 extends over 16 amino acids.